This entry concerns a single T cell receptor (beta chain). Its antigen is as yet unknown. PCR employed 60 Vbeta and 13 Jbeta primers. This table comes from immunoSEQ multiplex PCR, and its TCRdb copy is limited to in-frame clones, with some not included. The sample holds some 130,000 clones, roughly three quarters seen once. This sample is part of a study of cytomegalovirus exposure and HLA in healthy donors. Study observations and caveats: Serostatus for CMV was the only available immune exposure information. Analyses of presence/absence relied on an assumption of roughly uniform sequencing depth across donors. What TCR beta sequences reportedly achieved was accurate prediction of HLA-A and HLA-B alleles in most subjects.

The TCR was taken from a young woman in good health and CMV-seronegative. The sample comprised PBMCs.

In DNA, the CDR3 is TGTGCCAGTAGTATAGGGACAGGAGCATATAGCAATCAGCCCCAGCATTTT. Its translation is CASSIGTGAYSNQPQHF. The chain carries TRBV19 and TRBJ1-5, with 7 bases that match TRBD1. CDR1 is LNHDA, CDR2 SQIVND, per germline (reference sequence). The trim removed 1 base at V and 0 bases at J, leaving 6 bases unmatched. CDR3 size: 17 residues. Full variable domain (missing parts from reference TRBV19 and TRBJ1-5): DGGITQSPKYLFRKEGQNVTLSCEQNLNHDAMYWYRQDPGQGLRLIYYSQIVNDFQKGDIAEGYSVSREKKESFPLTVTSAQKNPTAFYLCASSIGTGAYSNQPQHFGDGTRLSIL.